This T cell receptor beta chain was profiled in a study of neurological immune-mediated disorders. Regarding the study as a whole: Phylogenetic grouping assigned the repertoires of 18 of 34 multiple sclerosis patients to a single related-CDR3 cluster, representing a possible signature.

The cDNA was generated by 5'RACE with 10-nucleotide random UMIs. TCRdb redid the calling of the 5' RACE reads with MiXCR, one entry per CDR3 protein. Of 25,000 to 30,000 distinct CDR3 sequences in the sample, 2.5% to 4% are singletons; the top ten hold 7%. This CDR3 is 16 amino acids long. V was cut by 0 bases and J by 3 bases, with 15 bases left in between. CDR1 and CDR2 (germline): SGHDT, YYEEEE. This clonotype was recorded many times. As yet, its antigen is unknown. The sample comprised PBMCs. The V gene is TRBV5-6, the J gene TRBJ1-2; D is ambiguous. The TCR was taken from a woman in her twenties or thirties with multiple sclerosis. The CDR3, as DNA: TGTGCCAGCAGCTTGGCCGGTGGATCCGGGTACTATGGCTACACCTTC. Translating gives CASSLAGGSGYYGYTF.